One TCR beta chain is described in this entry. Trimming shortened V by 0 bases and J by 3 bases, and 9 bases separated the two germline ends. Germline CDR1 MNHEY, CDR2 SVGAGI. This CDR3 is 15 amino acids long. The repertoire was sequenced with immunoSEQ multiplex PCR; TCRdb's copy has only in-frame clones and lacks some. The profile shows about 59,000 clones, about 78% of them singletons. The data derive from a study of blood T cell repertoires in COVID-19. The chain is built from TRBV6-5 and TRBJ1-3, with a tentative D call TRBD1 (6 bases). This sequence originates from an elderly man with acute or convalescent COVID-19. The sequenced sample was peripheral blood. The CDR3 coding sequence is TGTGCCAGCAGTTACTCGACACAGGGTGGAAACACCATATATTTT. Translation: CASSYSTQGGNTIYF.